Listed here are 22 T cell receptor beta chains from one sample, sequenced in a study of cytomegalovirus exposure and HLA in healthy donors. Clones were sequenced by immunoSEQ multiplex PCR, and TCRdb holds only the in-frame ones, with some missing. The table records about 150,000 clones, around nine tenths of them present only once. Sequencing was carried out using PBMCs. Source of these receptors: a woman between 18 and 29 years old in good health and CMV-seropositive.

The V gene is TRBV27, the J gene TRBJ2-7; D uncertain. The CDR3 sequence is 15 residues long. Trimming cost V 1 base and J 0 bases, with 10 bases left between them. In germline, CDR1 is MNHEY, CDR2 SMNVEV (reference sequence). DNA of the CDR3: TGTGCCAGCAGTTTATTTCATTACAGCTCCTACGAGCAGTACTTC. Its translation is CASSLFHYSSYEQYF.

The CDR3 reads CASSPGTGPYEQYF. CDR3 DNA: TGTGCCAGCAGTCCCGGGACAGGACCCTACGAGCAGTACTTC. The chain combines TRBV11-2 with TRBJ2-7, with TRBD1 identical over 8 bases. Germline V CDR1 and CDR2: SGHAT, FQNNGV. CDR3 length: 14 residues. V was clipped by 6 bases and J by 2 bases; unmatched bases: 6.

The chain joins TRBV28 to TRBJ2-1; possibly TRBD2 for D (7 bases). CDR1 is MDHEN and CDR2 is SYDVKM in the germline V gene. The CDR3 consists of 15 residues. V lost 1 base and J lost 4, with 11 bases in between. CDR3 sequence reads: CASSLLGGVYNEQFF. DNA for the CDR3: TGTGCCAGCAGTTTATTAGGGGGGGTTTACAATGAGCAGTTCTTC.

The V and J genes are TRBV7-2 and TRBJ2-1, with 8 bases identical to TRBD2. This CDR3 spans 15 amino acids. Germline V gene sequence: CDR1 SGHTA, CDR2 FQGNSA. Unmatched junction bases numbered 13, after V lost 5 bases and J lost 10 bases. CDR3 residues: CASSQGLARGGEQFF. The DNA of the CDR3 is TGTGCCAGCAGCCAAGGACTAGCCCGGGGGGGGGAGCAGTTCTTC.

The chain recombines TRBV27 with TRBJ1-2, with D hard to call. The CDR3 has 12 residues. V was clipped by 11 bases and J by 3 bases, with 13 bases between them. Per the germline V gene, CDR1 is MNHEY and CDR2 is SMNVEV (reference sequence). The CDR3 loop is CASREQHYGYTF. The CDR3 coding sequence is TGTGCCTCCCGGGAGCAGCACTATGGCTACACCTTC.

The chain joins TRBV25-1 to TRBJ2-3, with TRBD2 matching 9 bases. V lost 3 bases and J lost 5; bases outside the gene matches: 9. The CDR3 loop spans 16 amino acids. Germline CDR1 reads MGHDK; CDR2 reads SYGVNS. CDR3 residues: CASSDLSGRPEDTQYF. The CDR3 region has the DNA TGTGCCAGCAGTGACCTTAGCGGGAGACCCGAAGATACGCAGTATTTT.

By proportion, this clone is medium-sized. The gene calls are TRBV5-1 and TRBJ2-7; a weak D match, TRBD2 (6 bases). This CDR3 has 14 residues. V shed 7 bases and J shed 2 bases, with 16 bases lying between them. From germline, CDR1 is SGHRS and CDR2 YFSETQ. CDR3 amino acids: CASYNSAGPYEQYF. CDR3 nucleotides: TGCGCCAGCTATAACAGCGCGGGGCCCTACGAGCAGTACTTC.

This chain joins TRBV6-5 and TRBJ2-3; 10 bases align to TRBD1. The CDR3 extends over 15 amino acids. CDR1 and CDR2 from the germline V gene are MNHEY and SVGAGI. V trimming: 2 bases; J trimming: 3 bases; junction bases outside the gene matches: 2. The CDR3 here is CASSYRDRGTDTQYF. The CDR3 DNA is TGTGCCAGCAGTTACCGGGACAGGGGAACAGATACGCAGTATTTT.

The rearrangement links TRBV5-4 to TRBJ2-2; TRBD1 is a possible D gene (6 bases). This CDR3 has 15 amino acids. The V end lost 3 bases, the J end lost 5 bases, and 14 bases lay between the germline ends. CDR1 is SGHNT and CDR2 is YYREEE in the germline V gene (reference sequence). The CDR3 is CASSYNRVGTGELFF. The CDR3 DNA reads as TGTGCCAGCAGCTACAACAGGGTCGGAACCGGGGAGCTGTTTTTT.

This chain joins TRBV21-1 and TRBJ2-7; TRBD1, the table's D call, was not compared with the DNA. TRBV21-1 is assigned pseudogene status. There are 20 residues in the CDR3. CDR3 protein: CASSKAPEAPMGQGVYEQYF. The CDR3 nucleotides are TGTGCCAGCAGCAAAGCACCAGAGGCCCCGATGGGACAGGGGGTGTACGAGCAGTACTTC.

This chain links TRBV30 with TRBJ2-5; 7 bases line up with TRBD2. CDR3 length: 17 amino acids. Germline trimming cut 4 bases from V and 3 bases from J; bases unmatched to any gene: 17. The germline gives CDR1 GTSNPN, CDR2 SVGIG (reference sequence). This CDR3 is CAWMVRETSAGEETQYF. CDR3 DNA sequence: TGTGCCTGGATGGTCAGGGAAACCTCTGCGGGAGAAGAGACCCAGTACTTC.

The chain joins TRBV5-4 to TRBJ2-7, with 13 positions matching TRBD2. V gave up 4 bases and J gave up 7 bases; unmatched junction bases: 5. CDR1 is SGHNT, CDR2 YYREEE, per germline (reference sequence). This CDR3 has 14 residues. The CDR3 here is CASSLTSGRGEQYF. The CDR3 region has the DNA TGTGCCAGCAGCCTAACTAGCGGGAGGGGGGAGCAGTACTTC.

V and J are TRBV4-3 and TRBJ2-1; the match to TRBD2 covers 7 bases. Germline values: CDR1 LGHNA, CDR2 YSLEER. Losses at the gene ends were 0 bases for V and 0 bases for J; bases not matched to a gene: 8. The CDR3 is 18 residues long. The chain's CDR3 is CASSQDPSGKSSYNEQFF. CDR3 in DNA: TGCGCCAGCAGCCAAGATCCTAGCGGAAAGAGCTCCTACAATGAGCAGTTCTTC.

The V and J genes are TRBV29-1 and TRBJ2-3; 7 positions match TRBD2. The V and J ends lost 7 bases and 0 bases, in that order; junction bases with no gene match: 10. Germline loops: CDR1 SQVTM, CDR2 ANQGSEA. This CDR3 is 15 amino acids long. CDR3 nucleotide sequence: TGCAGCGCCCGGGTTCTAGCGGCTAGCACAGATACGCAGTATTTT. Translating it yields CSARVLAASTDTQYF.

This chain uses TRBV19 with TRBJ2-7, with 10 bases identical to TRBD1. This CDR3 spans 14 amino acids. After removal of 5 bases from V and 9 bases from J, the junction contained 10 bases not matched to a gene. Per germline, CDR1 LNHDA and CDR2 SQIVND (reference sequence). The DNA for the CDR3 is TGTGCCAGTAGTCCGACAGGGGGCCCCCTGGGGCAGTACTTC. It translates to CASSPTGGPLGQYF.

The chain uses TRBV6-1 and TRBJ2-7; 12 bases are a match to TRBD1. The CDR3 length is 15 residues. With V trimmed by 8 bases and J by 2 bases, 7 bases remained unmatched. The germline CDR1 and CDR2 sequences are MNHNS and SASEGT. The CDR3 is CASFARDRGPYEQYF. Here the CDR3 DNA reads TGTGCCAGCTTTGCCCGGGACAGGGGGCCCTACGAGCAGTACTTC.

This clone appeared a single time. V usage is TRBV5-1 and J usage is TRBJ1-2; no definite D call. The CDR3 has 14 residues. Germline V gene lookup returns CDR1 SGHRS and CDR2 YFSETQ. V lost 2 bases and J 3 bases, leaving 11 bases between the germline ends. Here the CDR3 DNA reads TGCGCCAGCAGCTTTCATGCCGGGGACTATGGCTACACCTTC. It encodes CASSFHAGDYGYTF.

The V gene is TRBV27, the J gene TRBJ2-1; 7 bases match TRBD2. Per germline, CDR1 MNHEY and CDR2 SMNVEV (reference sequence). The CDR3 has 16 residues. Unmatched junction bases numbered 13, after V lost 6 bases and J lost 5 bases. Here the CDR3 reads CASRALEGRANNEQFF. The CDR3 nucleotides are TGTGCCAGCAGGGCCTTAGAGGGGAGGGCCAACAATGAGCAGTTCTTC.

In DNA form, the CDR3 reads TGTGCCAGCAGCTTCGAGCGGGAGGTTGGCGAGCAGTACTTC. Its protein product is CASSFEREVGEQYF. This chain joins TRBV11-2 and TRBJ2-7; 9 bases agree with TRBD2. CDR3 length: 14 amino acids. CDR1 is SGHAT, CDR2 FQNNGV, per germline. V lost 3 bases to trimming and J lost 6 bases; unmatched junction nucleotides: 6.

The V and J genes are TRBV2 and TRBJ1-1; no clear D. Germline CDR1 is SNHLY and CDR2 is FYNNEI. Trimming pared 7 bases from V and 6 bases from J, leaving 18 bases between. The CDR3 extends over 14 amino acids. This chain's CDR3 is CASTDGYREAEAFF. CDR3 sequence (DNA): TGTGCCAGCACCGACGGGTATAGGGAGGCTGAAGCTTTCTTT. Full variable domain (rest looked up from reference TRBV2 and TRBJ1-1): EPEVTQTPSHQVTQMGQEVILRCVPISNHLYFYWYRQILGQKVEFLVSFYNNEISEKSEIFDDQFSVERPDGSNFTLKIRSTKLEDSAMYFCASTDGYREAEAFFGQGTRLTVV.

The chain is built from TRBV12-5 and TRBJ1-2; a weak D match, TRBD1 (6 bases). The germline V gene has CDR1 LGHNT and CDR2 FRNRAP. Trimming took 6 bases from V and 4 from J, leaving 21 bases between them. The length of the CDR3 is 16 residues. The CDR3 protein is CASGIGPGGRVYGYTF. The CDR3 bases are TGTGCTAGTGGAATAGGTCCGGGGGGCAGGGTCTATGGCTACACCTTC.

V usage is TRBV11-2 and J usage is TRBJ2-5; D is unclear. V gave up 6 bases and J gave up 2 bases, with 4 bases separating them. CDR1 and CDR2 from the germline V gene are SGHAT and FQNNGV. There are 11 residues in the CDR3. The CDR3 sequence is CASSPQETQYF. The CDR3 coding sequence is TGTGCCAGCAGTCCTCAAGAGACCCAGTACTTC.